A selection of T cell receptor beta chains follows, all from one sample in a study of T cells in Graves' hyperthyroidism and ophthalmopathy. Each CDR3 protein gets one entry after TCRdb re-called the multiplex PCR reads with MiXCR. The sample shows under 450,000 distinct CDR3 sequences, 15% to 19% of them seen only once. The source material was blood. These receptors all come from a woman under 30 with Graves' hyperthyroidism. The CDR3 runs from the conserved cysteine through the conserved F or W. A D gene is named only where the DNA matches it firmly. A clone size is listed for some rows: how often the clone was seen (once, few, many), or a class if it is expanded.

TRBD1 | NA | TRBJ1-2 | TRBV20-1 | CSARAPDRDYGCTF | TGCAGTGCTAGAGCTCCGGACAGGGATTATGGCTGCACCTTC
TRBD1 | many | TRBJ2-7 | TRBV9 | CASSPEDRVYEQYF | TGTGCCAGCAGCCCAGAAGACAGGGTTTACGAGCAGTACTTC
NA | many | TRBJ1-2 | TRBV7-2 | CASSLAARPYGYTF | TGTGCCAGCAGCTTAGCAGCCAGGCCGTATGGCTACACCTTC
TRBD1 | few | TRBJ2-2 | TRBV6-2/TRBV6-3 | CASSGTGGTGELFF | TGTGCCAGCAGTGGTACAGGGGGCACCGGGGAGCTGTTTTTT
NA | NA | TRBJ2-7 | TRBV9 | CASSVGEGASYEQYF | TGTGCCAGCAGCGTAGGGGAGGGGGCATCCTACGAGCAGTACTTC
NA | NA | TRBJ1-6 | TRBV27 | CASSFSRGFYNSPLHF | TGTGCCAGCAGTTTCTCGAGGGGGTTCTATAATTCACCCCTCCACTTT
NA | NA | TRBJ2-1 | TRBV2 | CASKVTLYNEQFF | TGTGCCAGCAAGGTGACGCTCTACAATGAGCAGTTCTTC
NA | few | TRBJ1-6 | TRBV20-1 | CSARDPNSPLHF | TGCAGTGCTAGAGATCCGAATTCACCCCTCCACTTT
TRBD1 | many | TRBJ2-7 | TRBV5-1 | CASSLGQGPSYEQYF | TGCGCCAGCAGCCTCGGACAGGGGCCCAGCTACGAGCAGTACTTC
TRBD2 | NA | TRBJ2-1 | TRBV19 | CASSMLGRGAGGPLTNEQFF | TGTGCCAGTAGTATGTTAGGGCGGGGAGCGGGAGGGCCTTTAACCAATGAGCAGTTCTTC
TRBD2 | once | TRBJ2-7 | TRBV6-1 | CASSPSSGRAFHEQYF | TGTGCCAGCAGTCCATCTAGCGGGAGGGCCTTCCACGAGCAGTACTTC
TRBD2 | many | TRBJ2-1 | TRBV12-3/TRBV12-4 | CASSPRTSGSPMYNEQFF | TGTGCCAGCAGTCCTAGGACTAGCGGGAGCCCTATGTACAATGAGCAGTTCTTC
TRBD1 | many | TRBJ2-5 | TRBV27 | CASSFTDRGWETQYF | TGTGCCAGCAGTTTTACGGACAGGGGTTGGGAGACCCAGTACTTC
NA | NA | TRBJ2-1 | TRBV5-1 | CASSWSPGSYNEQFF | TGCGCCAGCAGCTGGAGCCCCGGGTCCTACAATGAGCAGTTCTTC
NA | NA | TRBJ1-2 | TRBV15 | CATSRDPPYTYGYTF | TGTGCCACCAGCAGAGACCCCCCGTACACGTATGGCTACACCTTC
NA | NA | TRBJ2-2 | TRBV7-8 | CASSLGAVVSGELFF | TGTGCCAGCAGCTTAGGAGCGGTTGTATCCGGGGAGCTGTTTTTT
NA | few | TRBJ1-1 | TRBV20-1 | CSAGYSSREIEAFF | TGCAGTGCTGGATACTCTTCACGCGAGATTGAAGCTTTCTTT
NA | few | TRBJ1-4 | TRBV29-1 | CSVATGSNEKLFF | TGCAGCGTAGCTACAGGGTCTAATGAAAAACTGTTTTTT
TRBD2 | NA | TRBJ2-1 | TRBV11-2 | CASNLAGGDNEQFF | TGTGCCAGCAACTTAGCGGGAGGGGACAATGAGCAGTTCTTC
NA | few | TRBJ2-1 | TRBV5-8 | CASSHYYDEQFF | TGTGCCAGCAGCCACTACTACGATGAGCAGTTCTTC
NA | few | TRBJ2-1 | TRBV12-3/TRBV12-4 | CASTIPRLYNEQFF | TGTGCCAGCACCATCCCGAGACTGTACAATGAGCAGTTCTTC
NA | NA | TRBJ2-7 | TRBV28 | CASVDGTLYNEQYF | TGTGCCAGCGTAGACGGGACCCTTTACAACGAGCAGTACTTC
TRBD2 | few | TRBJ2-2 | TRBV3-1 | CASSDLGLAGELFF | TGTGCCAGCAGCGATCTCGGACTAGCCGGGGAGCTGTTTTTT
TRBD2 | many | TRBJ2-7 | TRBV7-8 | CASSLEAGVRSYEQYF | TGTGCCAGCAGCTTAGAGGCGGGAGTTAGGTCCTACGAGCAGTACTTC
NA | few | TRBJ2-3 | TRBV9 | CASSVSPTDTQYF | TGTGCCAGCAGCGTATCCCCCACAGATACGCAGTATTTT
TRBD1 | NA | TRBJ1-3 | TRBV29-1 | CSARTGLPGNTIYF | TGCAGCGCCCGGACAGGGTTACCTGGAAACACCATATATTTT
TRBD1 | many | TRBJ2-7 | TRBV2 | CASRPGQGLHEQYF | TGTGCCAGCAGACCGGGACAGGGTCTACACGAGCAGTACTTC
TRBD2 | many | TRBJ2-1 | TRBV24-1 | CATSEPGLAGRANEQFF | TGTGCCACCAGTGAACCGGGACTAGCGGGTCGGGCTAATGAGCAGTTCTTC
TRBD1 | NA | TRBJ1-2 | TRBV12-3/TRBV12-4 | CASSSTGNFRGYTF | TGTGCCAGCAGTTCGACAGGGAACTTTCGGGGCTACACCTTC
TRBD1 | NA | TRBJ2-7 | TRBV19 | CASSIRDRSREQYF | TGTGCCAGTAGTATACGGGACAGGAGTCGCGAGCAGTACTTC
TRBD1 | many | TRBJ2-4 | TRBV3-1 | CASSRTHRGRSNIQYF | TGTGCCAGCAGCCGAACTCACAGGGGGCGGAGTAACATTCAGTACTTC